The sequence of this TCR beta chain was determined in a study of blood T cell repertoires in COVID-19. Study information: From the United States, Italy and Spain came samples of acute and convalescent COVID-19. Nucleic acid was either cDNA or gDNA, and it came from T cells, B-cell-depleted T cells, or PBMCs.

The CDR3 is 15 amino acids. After removal of 1 base from V and 5 bases from J, the junction contained 4 bases not matched to a gene. CDR1 is SNHLY, CDR2 FYNNEI, per germline. In the source study's methods: Using reference gene primer amplification, nucleated cell counts were estimated. Sequencing used immunoSEQ multiplex PCR; TCRdb keeps in-frame clones, though not all of them. V, J and clone size were drawn from that table, and D and trimming were deduced from the DNA. The sample includes some 190,000 clones, 85% to 90% of them seen just once. The sequenced sample consisted of peripheral blood. The receptor's source is a man aged 18 to 30 with active or convalescent COVID-19. V is TRBV2 and J is TRBJ2-7; 11 bases fit TRBD2. CDR3: CASSEEVAGGNEQYF. CDR3 nucleotide sequence: TGTGCCAGCAGTGAAGAAGTAGCGGGAGGGAACGAGCAGTACTTC.